These 8 T cell receptor beta chains originate from one sample sequenced in a study of shared clonotypes between healthy human individuals. Repertoires were generated with immunoSEQ multiplex PCR, while TCRdb's copy carries only in-frame clones and drops some. Of millions of clones in the sample, around 95% were seen once. The sample was naive CD4+ T cells sorted from blood. The subset was: CD45RA+ positively selected. All receptors come from a man aged 18 to 30 in good health.

Note on this clone: A read error may produce the germline difference seen at one junction end. The chain recombines TRBV10-2 with TRBJ2-1; D possibly corresponds to TRBD2 (5 bases). The germline V gene encodes CDR1 WSHSY and CDR2 SAAADI. The CDR3 is made up of 13 amino acids. The CDR3 sequence is CASREATEGEQFF. CDR3 DNA: TGCGCCAGCCGTGAAGCGACCGAGGGTGAGCAGTTCTTC.

The chain links TRBV27 to TRBJ2-6, with TRBD1 identical over 8 bases. The junction had 6 bases not matched to a gene; V was cut back by 5 bases and J by 0 bases. Germline V gives CDR1 MNHEY, CDR2 SMNVEV (reference sequence). This CDR3 is built from 17 residues. For the CDR3, the DNA is TGTGCCAGCAGTATGACAGGGGTTCCCTCTGGGGCCAACGTCCTGACTTTC. It encodes CASSMTGVPSGANVLTF.

Comments on this clone: Different DNA sequences within this sample yield the same CDR3. The chain joins TRBV5-1 to TRBJ2-5, with a tentative D call TRBD1 (6 bases). Per the germline V gene, CDR1 is SGHRS and CDR2 is YFSETQ. The V and J ends lost 0 bases and 2 bases respectively, with 8 bases between them. This CDR3 contains 14 residues. This CDR3 is CASSLEGQQETQYF. The CDR3 DNA reads as TGCGCCAGCAGCTTGGAGGGACAACAAGAGACCCAGTACTTC.

Concerning this clone itself: This specimen includes other DNA sequences encoding the same CDR3. The gene calls are TRBV6-6 and TRBJ2-7; the D is unclear. CDR1 and CDR2 from the germline V gene are MNHNY and SVGAGI (reference sequence). The ends were cut back, 5 bases at V and 3 bases at J, with 8 bases in the middle. The CDR3 extends over 12 amino acids. The CDR3 is CASSPGNYEQYF. The CDR3, as DNA: TGTGCCAGCAGTCCTGGGAACTACGAGCAGTACTTC.

This clone was recorded many times. The chain links TRBV6-6 to TRBJ1-6; D call uncertain. CDR3 size: 13 residues. Germline V gives CDR1 MNHNY, CDR2 SVGAGI (reference sequence). Trimming shortened V by 8 bases and J by 9 bases, and 14 bases separated the two germline ends. The CDR3 is CASEIQLGSPLHF. The CDR3 DNA reads TGTGCCAGCGAAATTCAATTGGGTTCACCCCTCCACTTT.

The chain couples TRBV6-5 to TRBJ1-1; 7 bases line up with TRBD1. Trimming took 4 bases from V and 3 from J; bases not matched to a gene: 5. The germline V gene has CDR1 MNHEY and CDR2 SVGAGI. This CDR3 comprises 14 residues. The CDR3 is CASSFYTGDTEAFF. The CDR3 bases are TGTGCCAGCAGTTTTTACACAGGGGACACTGAAGCTTTCTTT.

The V and J genes are TRBV4-3 and TRBJ2-5; D possibly corresponds to TRBD1 (6 bases). V lost 0 bases and J lost 8, with 19 bases in between. Germline V gene sequence: CDR1 LGHNA, CDR2 YSLEER. The CDR3 is made up of 16 amino acids. The CDR3 DNA reads as TGCGCCAGCAGCCAAGATTCGCAGAGGGAGACAGGAACCCAGTACTTC. Translating it yields CASSQDSQRETGTQYF.

The chain carries TRBV30 and TRBJ1-4; the match to TRBD1 covers 9 bases. Germline V lookup: CDR1 GTSNPN, CDR2 SVGIG (reference sequence). With 3 bases clipped from V and 9 bases from J, the junction kept 8 bases outside the gene matches. The CDR3 runs 14 residues. CDR3 region: CAWRQGAGGQKLFF. The CDR3 DNA reads as TGTGCCTGGAGACAGGGGGCGGGTGGTCAAAAACTGTTTTTT.